The TCR beta chain under discussion was sequenced for a study of T cells in Graves' hyperthyroidism and ophthalmopathy. V was clipped by 5 bases and J by 4 bases, with 17 bases between them. CDR1 and CDR2 from the germline V gene are KGHSH and LQKENI. The CDR3 is 15 amino acids. It was RNA transcripts that yielded the amplified TCR beta CDR3 regions. First-round RT-PCR with HTBI primers amplified the TCR CDR3 region. Each CDR3 protein is one row after TCRdb ran MiXCR on the multiplex PCR reads. The sample contains 340,000 or so distinct CDR3 sequences, 21% of which appear only once. Disease duration under 2 months; hyperthyroidism patients were aged 18 to 65. Investigators excluded patients with uncontrolled infection, other autoimmune disease, pregnancy or lactation.

The chain has TRBV18 and TRBJ1-2, with D possibly being TRBD1 (6 bases). The sequence derives from a woman between 45 and 65 years old with Graves' hyperthyroidism. Sequenced input: blood. The CDR3 loop is CASSSRTDRAYGYTF. CDR3 DNA: TGTGCCAGCTCATCGCGGACAGACCGAGCCTATGGCTACACCTTC.